Ten or more counts support the clone carrying this T cell receptor beta chain. Its antigen is unknown. Germline CDR1 is SNHLY and CDR2 is FYNNEI. The CDR3 loop spans 14 amino acids. Unmatched junction bases numbered 6, after V lost 5 bases and J lost 4 bases. The isolated RNA, all of it, was reverse transcribed, so expressed TCRB transcripts were what got sequenced. Method: immunoSEQ multiplex PCR; TCRdb's copy keeps in-frame clones and lacks some. This repertoire shows about 290,000 clones, 8% found once; its top ten account for 0.9% to 1.2%. The source of the sample is a study of beta chain features in type 1 diabetes. General study findings and limits: Among all four CD4+ subsets, Type 1 diabetes patients had TCRB CDR3s that were moderately but significantly shorter.

The sequencing input was central memory CD4+ T cells from blood. The receptor was derived from a woman aged 18-29 years in good health. V is TRBV2 and J is TRBJ1-1; 8 positions match TRBD1. The CDR3 sequence: CASSSDRVGTEAFF. The CDR3 DNA sequence: TGTGCCAGCAGTTCGGACAGGGTCGGCACTGAAGCTTTCTTT.